This T cell receptor (beta chain) appears in the sequencing data of a study of identical twins. Study observations and caveats: The study found excess low generation probability among twin-shared out-of-frame alpha sequences.

Using its own MiXCR run on the 5' RACE reads, TCRdb lists one record per CDR3 protein. The table has some 96,000 distinct CDR3 sequences, less than 6.5% seen once. This clonotype was seen a few times. Its specificity is not known. The ends lost 4 bases at V and 6 bases at J; junction bases unmatched: 6. CDR3 size: 14 residues. Germline CDR1 reads SGHVS; CDR2 reads FNYEAQ. Material: memory T cells sorted from blood. The chain employs TRBV7-6 and TRBJ2-3, with TRBD2 identical over 8 bases. The sequence derives from a woman aged 50 to 65 in good health. The CDR3 is CASSSPGLEDTQYF. DNA for the CDR3: TGTGCCAGCAGCTCCCCGGGACTAGAGGATACGCAGTATTTT.